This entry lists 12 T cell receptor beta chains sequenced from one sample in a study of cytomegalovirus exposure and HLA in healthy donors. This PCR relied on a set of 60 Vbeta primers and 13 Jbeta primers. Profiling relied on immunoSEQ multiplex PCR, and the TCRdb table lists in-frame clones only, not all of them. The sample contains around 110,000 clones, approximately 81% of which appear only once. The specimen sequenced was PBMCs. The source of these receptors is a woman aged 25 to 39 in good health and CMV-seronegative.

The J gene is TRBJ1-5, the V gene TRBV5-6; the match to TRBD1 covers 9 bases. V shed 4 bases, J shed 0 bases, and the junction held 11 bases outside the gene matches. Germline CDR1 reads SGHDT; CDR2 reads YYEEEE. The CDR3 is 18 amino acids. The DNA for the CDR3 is TGTGCCAGCAGCGATCGACAGGGGGGCACATATAGCAATCAGCCCCAGCATTTT. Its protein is CASSDRQGGTYSNQPQHF.

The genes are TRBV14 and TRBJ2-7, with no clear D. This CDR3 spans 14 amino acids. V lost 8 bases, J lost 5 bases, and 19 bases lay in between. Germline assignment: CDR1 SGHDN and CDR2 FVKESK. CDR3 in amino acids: CASSTYRADNEQYF. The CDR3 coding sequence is TGTGCCAGCTCCACTTACCGAGCCGATAACGAGCAGTACTTC.

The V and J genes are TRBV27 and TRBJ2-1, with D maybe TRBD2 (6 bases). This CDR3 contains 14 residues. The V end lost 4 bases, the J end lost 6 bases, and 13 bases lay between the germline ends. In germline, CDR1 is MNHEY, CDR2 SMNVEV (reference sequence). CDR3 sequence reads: CASSWRGSGNEQFF. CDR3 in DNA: TGTGCCAGCAGTTGGAGGGGAAGTGGCAATGAGCAGTTCTTC.

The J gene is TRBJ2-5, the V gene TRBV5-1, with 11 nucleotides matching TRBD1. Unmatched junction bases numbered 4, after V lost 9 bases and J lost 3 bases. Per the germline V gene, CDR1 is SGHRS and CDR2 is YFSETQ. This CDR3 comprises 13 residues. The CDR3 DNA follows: TGCGCCACCAGGACAGGGGGCAAAGAGACCCAGTACTTC. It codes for CATRTGGKETQYF.

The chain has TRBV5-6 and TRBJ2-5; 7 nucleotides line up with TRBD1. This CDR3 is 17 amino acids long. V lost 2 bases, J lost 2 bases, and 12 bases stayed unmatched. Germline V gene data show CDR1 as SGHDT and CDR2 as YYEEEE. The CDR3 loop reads CASSFISRRDRQETQYF. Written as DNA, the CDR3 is TGTGCCAGCAGCTTCATTTCGCGTCGGGACAGACAAGAGACCCAGTACTTC.

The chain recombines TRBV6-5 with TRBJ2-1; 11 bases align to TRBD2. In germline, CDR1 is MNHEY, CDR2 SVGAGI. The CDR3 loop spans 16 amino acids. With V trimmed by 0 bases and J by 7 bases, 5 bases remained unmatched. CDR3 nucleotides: TGTGCCAGCAGTTACTCGAGTGCTAGCGGGAGGAATGAGCAGTTCTTC. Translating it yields CASSYSSASGRNEQFF.

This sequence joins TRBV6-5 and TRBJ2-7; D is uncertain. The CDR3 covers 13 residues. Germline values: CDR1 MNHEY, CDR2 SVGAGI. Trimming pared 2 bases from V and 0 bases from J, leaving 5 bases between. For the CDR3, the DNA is TGTGCCAGCAGTTACAGGAGCTCCTACGAGCAGTACTTC. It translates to CASSYRSSYEQYF.

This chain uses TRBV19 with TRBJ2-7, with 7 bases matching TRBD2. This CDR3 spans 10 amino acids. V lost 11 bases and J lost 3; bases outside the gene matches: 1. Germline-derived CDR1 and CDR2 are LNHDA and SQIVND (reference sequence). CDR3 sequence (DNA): TGTGCCGCGGGAGACTACGAGCAGTACTTC. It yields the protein CAAGDYEQYF.

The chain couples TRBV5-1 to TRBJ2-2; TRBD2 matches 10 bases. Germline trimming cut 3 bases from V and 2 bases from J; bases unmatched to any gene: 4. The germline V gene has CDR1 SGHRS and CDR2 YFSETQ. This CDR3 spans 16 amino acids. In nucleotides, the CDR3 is TGCGCCAGCAGCTCGTTAGCGGGAGGAAACACCGGGGAGCTGTTTTTT. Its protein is CASSSLAGGNTGELFF.

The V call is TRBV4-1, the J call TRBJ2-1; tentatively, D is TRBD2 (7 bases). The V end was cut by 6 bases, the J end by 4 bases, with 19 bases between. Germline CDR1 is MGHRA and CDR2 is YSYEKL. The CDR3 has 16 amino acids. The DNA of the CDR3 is TGCGCCAGCAGTCCCCTGGGCGGGGGCCGGTACAATGAGCAGTTCTTC. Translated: CASSPLGGGRYNEQFF.

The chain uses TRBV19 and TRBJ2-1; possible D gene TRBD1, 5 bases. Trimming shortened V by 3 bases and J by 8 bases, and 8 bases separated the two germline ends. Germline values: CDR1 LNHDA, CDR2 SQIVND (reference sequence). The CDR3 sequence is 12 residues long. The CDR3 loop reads CASSMEGDEQFF. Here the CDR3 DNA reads TGTGCCAGTAGTATGGAAGGGGATGAGCAGTTCTTC. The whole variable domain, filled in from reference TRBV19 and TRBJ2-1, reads DGGITQSPKYLFRKEGQNVTLSCEQNLNHDAMYWYRQDPGQGLRLIYYSQIVNDFQKGDIAEGYSVSREKKESFPLTVTSAQKNPTAFYLCASSMEGDEQFFGPGTRLTVL.

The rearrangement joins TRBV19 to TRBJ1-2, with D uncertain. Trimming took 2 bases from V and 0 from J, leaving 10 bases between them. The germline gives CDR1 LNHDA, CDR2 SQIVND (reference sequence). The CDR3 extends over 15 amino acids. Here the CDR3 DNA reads TGTGCCAGTAGTATATTAGAGGGTCCTAACTATGGCTACACCTTC. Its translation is CASSILEGPNYGYTF.